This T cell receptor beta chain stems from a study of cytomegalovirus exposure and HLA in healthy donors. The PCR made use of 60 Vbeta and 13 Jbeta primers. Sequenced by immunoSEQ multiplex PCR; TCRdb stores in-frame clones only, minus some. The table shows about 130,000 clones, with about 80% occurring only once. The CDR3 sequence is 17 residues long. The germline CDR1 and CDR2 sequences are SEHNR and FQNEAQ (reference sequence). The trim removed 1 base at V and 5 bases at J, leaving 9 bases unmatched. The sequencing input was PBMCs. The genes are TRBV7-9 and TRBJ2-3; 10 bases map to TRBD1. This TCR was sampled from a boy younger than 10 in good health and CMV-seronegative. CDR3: CASSLGRQGARRDTQYF. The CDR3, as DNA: TGTGCCAGCAGCTTAGGACGACAGGGGGCGCGGAGAGATACGCAGTATTTT. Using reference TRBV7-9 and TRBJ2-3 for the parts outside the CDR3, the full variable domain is DTGVSQNPRHKITKRGQNVTFRCDPISEHNRLYWYRQTLGQGPEFLTYFQNEAQLEKSRLLSDRFSAERPKGSFSTLEIQRTEQGDSAMYLCASSLGRQGARRDTQYFGPGTRLTVL.